These 17 T cell receptor beta chains were sequenced from one sample in a study of cytomegalovirus exposure and HLA in healthy donors. PCR involved 60 Vbeta and 13 Jbeta primers. Repertoires were generated with immunoSEQ multiplex PCR, while TCRdb's copy carries only in-frame clones and drops some. The data show over 110,000 clones, roughly 80% seen once. The sequencing sample was made of PBMCs. The receptors derive from a man in his forties in good health and CMV-seronegative.

The V call is TRBV4-1, the J call TRBJ2-3, with TRBD2 matching over 10 bases. Per germline, CDR1 MGHRA and CDR2 YSYEKL. Trimming at V came to 0 bases and at J to 5 bases, leaving 17 bases not matched to a gene. CDR3 length equals 20 residues. CDR3 coding DNA: TGCGCCAGCAGCCAAGATCAGGGGAGCGGGGGGGCTTCATCCATAGATACGCAGTATTTT. Its protein is CASSQDQGSGGASSIDTQYF.

This clone was counted a few times. The V and J genes are TRBV6-5 and TRBJ2-7, with 9 bases aligning to TRBD1. The germline gives CDR1 MNHEY, CDR2 SVGAGI. CDR3 length: 15 amino acids. Trimming removed 6 bases from V and 4 bases from J; junction bases left unmatched: 10. CDR3 residues: CASSSPGTGKYEQYF. DNA of the CDR3: TGTGCCAGCAGCTCTCCCGGGACAGGGAAATACGAGCAGTACTTC.

The V and J genes are TRBV5-1 and TRBJ2-7; 7 bases map to TRBD2. CDR3 length equals 16 residues. Germline-derived CDR1 and CDR2 are SGHRS and YFSETQ. The junction had 14 bases not matched to a gene; V was cut back by 4 bases and J by 4 bases. CDR3 sequence reads: CASSPLAGGIGYEQYF. CDR3 nucleotide sequence: TGCGCCAGCAGCCCACTAGCCGGGGGGATAGGGTACGAGCAGTACTTC.

V and J are TRBV6-1 and TRBJ2-7, with TRBD2 identical over 12 bases. This CDR3 is built from 14 residues. J lost 5 bases, V lost 5 bases, and 4 bases had no gene match. Germline V gene data show CDR1 as MNHNS and CDR2 as SASEGT. The CDR3 protein is CASSLTSGGHEQYF. DNA of the CDR3: TGTGCCAGCAGTTTGACTAGCGGGGGACACGAGCAGTACTTC.

The chain links TRBV30 to TRBJ1-2, with D perhaps TRBD1 (5 bases). The V and J ends lost 0 bases and 1 base respectively, with 6 bases between them. There are 13 residues in the CDR3. From germline, CDR1 is GTSNPN and CDR2 SVGIG (reference sequence). The CDR3 nucleotides read TGTGCCTGGAGTGTAGACAGTAACTATGGCTACACCTTC. Its translation is CAWSVDSNYGYTF.

This clone was observed once. The chain employs TRBV10-3 and TRBJ2-7; 9 bases are shared with TRBD1. There are 12 residues in the CDR3. The V and J ends lost 6 bases and 8 bases, in that order; junction bases with no gene match: 5. Germline values: CDR1 ENHRY, CDR2 SYGVKD. Written as DNA, the CDR3 is TGTGCCATCAGGGGGACAGGGAGGAAGCAGTACTTC. Translating it yields CAIRGTGRKQYF.

The V gene is TRBV27, the J gene TRBJ1-1; D is undetermined. The germline V and J ends were trimmed by 2 bases and 7 bases, with 11 bases remaining between them. There are 13 residues in the CDR3. CDR1 MNHEY and CDR2 SMNVEV come from the germline V gene (reference sequence). The CDR3: CASSLRETREAFF. The CDR3 nucleotides read TGTGCCAGCAGTTTACGGGAGACGCGTGAAGCTTTCTTT.

The V and J genes are TRBV6-6 and TRBJ2-5, with 10 bases aligning to TRBD2. Germline loops: CDR1 MNHNY, CDR2 SVGAGI (reference sequence). The CDR3 extends over 15 amino acids. V shed 5 bases and J 5 bases; nucleotides not matched to a gene: 8. CDR3 region: CASSPVAGGGETQYF. For the CDR3, the DNA is TGTGCCAGCAGTCCGGTAGCGGGGGGCGGGGAGACCCAGTACTTC.

The chain links TRBV29-1 to TRBJ1-3; 9 bases are shared with TRBD1. The CDR3 extends over 14 amino acids. Trimming removed 4 bases from V and 3 bases from J; junction bases left unmatched: 4. The V gene's germline CDR1 is SQVTM and CDR2 ANQGSEA. CDR3 residues: CSVAGTGYGNTIYF. The CDR3 region has the DNA TGCAGCGTTGCCGGGACAGGGTATGGAAACACCATATATTTT.

The chain is built from TRBV27 and TRBJ2-3; no clear D. CDR1 is MNHEY and CDR2 is SMNVEV in the germline V gene (reference sequence). V lost 2 bases to trimming and J lost 4 bases, with 13 bases between them. The CDR3 runs 15 residues. The CDR3 loop reads CASSLTLQTADTQYF. Written as DNA, the CDR3 is TGTGCCAGCAGTTTAACGCTTCAAACGGCAGATACGCAGTATTTT.

V is TRBV14 and J is TRBJ1-2, with a tentative D call TRBD1 (5 bases). Germline V gives CDR1 SGHDN, CDR2 FVKESK. This CDR3 comprises 15 residues. The V and J ends lost 1 base and 3 bases respectively, with 12 bases between them. The CDR3 DNA sequence: TGTGCCAGCAGCCAAGGCCCAGGGTTTTACTATGGCTACACCTTC. Translated, it gives CASSQGPGFYYGYTF.

This chain connects TRBV30 to TRBJ2-5; 10 nucleotides match TRBD1. Near its end, the DNA agrees better with TRBJ2-7, so the J call may be wrong. In germline, CDR1 is GTSNPN, CDR2 SVGIG (reference sequence). This CDR3 is built from 13 residues. The CDR3 sequence: CAWTPGQGSEQYF. The DNA for the CDR3 is TGTGCCTGGACCCCGGGACAGGGGAGCGAGCAGTACTTC.

There are a few counts of this clone. Here the CDR3 reads CASSPIGGPAYNEQFF. Written as DNA, the CDR3 is TGTGCCAGCTCACCAATTGGCGGGCCGGCATACAATGAGCAGTTCTTC. The V and J genes are TRBV18 and TRBJ2-1; tentative D call: TRBD2 (5 bases). V lost 2 bases to trimming and J lost 4 bases, with 15 bases between them. CDR1 and CDR2 (germline): KGHSH, LQKENI. There are 16 residues in the CDR3.

The V call is TRBV13, the J call TRBJ2-7, with D tentatively TRBD1 (6 bases). Germline assignment: CDR1 PRHDT and CDR2 FYEKMQ (reference sequence). The CDR3 has 13 amino acids. The germline V and J ends were trimmed by 4 bases and 9 bases, with 16 bases remaining between them. The DNA for the CDR3 is TGTGCCAGCAGCTCCGGGACATCCGCGGTGCAGTACTTC. It specifies CASSSGTSAVQYF.

CDR3 nucleotide sequence: TGTGCCAGCAGCTCAACCCAGGACAGAGAAGAGACCCAGTACTTC. Translating gives CASSSTQDREETQYF. The V gene is TRBV5-6, the J gene TRBJ2-5, with a weak D call TRBD1 (6 bases). The CDR3 is 15 residues long. V dropped 3 bases and J dropped 3 bases, with 15 bases sitting between them. Germline V lookup: CDR1 SGHDT, CDR2 YYEEEE.

The V and J genes are TRBV2 and TRBJ2-3, with 8 bases matching TRBD2. The V gene's germline CDR1 is SNHLY and CDR2 FYNNEI. This CDR3 contains 15 residues. V lost 4 bases and J lost 6; bases outside the gene matches: 9. The CDR3 protein is CASSVQRGRADTQYF. The CDR3 DNA sequence: TGTGCCAGCAGTGTACAGCGGGGGAGGGCGGATACGCAGTATTTT.

The chain recombines TRBV6-1 with TRBJ2-7, with 11 bases that match TRBD1. The CDR3 loop spans 16 amino acids. Unmatched junction bases numbered 12, after V lost 3 bases and J lost 8 bases. The germline V gene has CDR1 MNHNS and CDR2 SASEGT. DNA of the CDR3: TGTGCCAGCAGTGAGGGGAGATGGACAGGGGGCAGTAAGCAGTACTTC. It codes for CASSEGRWTGGSKQYF.